The clone carrying this T cell receptor beta chain has a count of ten or more. Its antigen is not identified. RNA transcripts were the template for amplifying TCR beta CDR3 regions. Primed by the HTBI set, a first-round RT-PCR was run on the TCR CDR3. TCRdb re-derived calls from the multiplex PCR reads in MiXCR, one entry per CDR3 protein. The table lists about 360,000 distinct CDR3 sequences, 13% of them singletons, with around 9.2% in the top ten. The sample originates from a study of T cells in Graves' hyperthyroidism and ophthalmopathy. CDR3 length equals 17 residues. Germline V gives CDR1 MDHEN, CDR2 SYDVKM. V was cut by 7 bases and J by 4 bases, with 25 bases left in between. Graves' hyperthyroidism was deemed stable given no ophthalmopathy progression within 18 months. Aged 18 to 65, the patients had hyperthyroidism that was newly diagnosed and had lasted under 2 months. Pregnant or lactating patients were excluded, as were those with uncontrolled infection or other autoimmune disease.

General study results and limits: Stable hyperthyroidism was told apart from ophthalmopathy by a model built on 13 V-J features.

The chain is built from TRBV28 and TRBJ1-2, with D possibly TRBD1 on 5 matching bases. The sample was blood. This clonotype was obtained from a woman aged 18-29 years with Graves' hyperthyroidism. CDR3: CASIAQGLRDSGYGYTF. The CDR3 DNA follows: TGTGCCAGCATTGCTCAGGGTTTGAGGGATTCGGGCTATGGCTACACCTTC.